A single sample is the source of the 30 T cell receptor beta chains below, sequenced in a study of blood T cell repertoires in COVID-19. TCRdb keeps only in-frame clones here, not all; method: immunoSEQ multiplex PCR. The repertoire holds about 97,000 clones, around 88% seen once, with approximately 2% in the top ten. Sequences were obtained from peripheral blood. These receptors all come from a man in his forties or fifties with COVID-19, enrolled during active disease.

V and J are TRBV7-9 and TRBJ1-2; 7 nucleotides align to TRBD1. Germline V gene sequence: CDR1 SEHNR, CDR2 FQNEAQ (reference sequence). The CDR3 loop spans 14 amino acids. With 5 bases clipped from V and 4 bases from J, the junction kept 7 bases outside the gene matches. The CDR3 DNA reads as TGTGCCAGCAGCAGAACAGGGGCGAGCTATGGCTACACCTTC. It yields the protein CASSRTGASYGYTF.

The chain employs TRBV9 and TRBJ1-1; D possibly corresponds to TRBD1 (6 bases). Germline V gene data show CDR1 as SGDLS and CDR2 as YYNGEE. The CDR3 loop spans 16 amino acids. V lost 3 bases, J lost 1 base, and 16 bases lay in between. The CDR3 bases are TGTGCCAGCAGCGAAGACCGGGACAAGGGGAACACTGAAGCTTTCTTT. Encoded protein: CASSEDRDKGNTEAFF.

The rearrangement links TRBV19 to TRBJ1-1; no clear D. Germline V gives CDR1 LNHDA, CDR2 SQIVND (reference sequence). Trimming cost V 2 bases and J 2 bases, with 6 bases left between them. The CDR3 contains 13 residues. CDR3 sequence (DNA): TGTGCCAGTAGTATAAAGAGTAACACTGAAGCTTTCTTT. Amino acids: CASSIKSNTEAFF.

The genes are TRBV7-9 and TRBJ2-3; D is possibly TRBD1 (6 bases). Germline V gene lookup returns CDR1 SEHNR and CDR2 FQNEAQ (reference sequence). This CDR3 is 14 amino acids long. Trimming stripped 5 bases from V and 2 bases from J, with 11 bases between. The CDR3 region is CASSIDRNTDTQYF. Written as DNA, the CDR3 is TGTGCCAGCAGCATCGACAGGAACACAGATACGCAGTATTTT.

The V and J genes are TRBV5-4 and TRBJ2-5; D might be TRBD1 (6 bases). V was clipped by 0 bases and J by 5 bases, with 8 bases between them. The CDR3 length is 13 residues. Germline loops: CDR1 SGHNT, CDR2 YYREEE (reference sequence). CDR3 nucleotides: TGTGCCAGCAGCTTGGCTGGGGGCGAGACCCAGTACTTC. It encodes CASSLAGGETQYF. Using reference TRBV5-4 and TRBJ2-5 for the parts outside the CDR3, the full variable domain is ETGVTQSPTHLIKTRGQQVTLRCSSQSGHNTVSWYQQALGQGPQFIFQYYREEENGRGNFPPRFSGLQFPNYSSELNVNALELDDSALYLCASSLAGGETQYFGPGTRLLVL.

V is TRBV19 and J is TRBJ2-3, with 9 bases lining up with TRBD1. The CDR3 contains 15 residues. The V gene's germline CDR1 is LNHDA and CDR2 SQIVND (reference sequence). Unmatched junction bases numbered 6, after V lost 5 bases and J lost 3 bases. The CDR3 reads CASSPPGTGTDTQYF. For the CDR3, the DNA is TGTGCCAGTAGTCCCCCGGGGACAGGGACAGATACGCAGTATTTT.

The chain has TRBV6-5 and TRBJ2-3; 10 nucleotides line up with TRBD2. With 0 bases clipped from V and 5 bases from J, the junction kept 2 bases outside the gene matches. This CDR3 is 15 amino acids long. Per germline, CDR1 MNHEY and CDR2 SVGAGI. In DNA form, the CDR3 reads TGTGCCAGCAGTTACTCGAGCGGGGGGGGAGATACGCAGTATTTT. This encodes CASSYSSGGGDTQYF.

This chain joins TRBV11-2 and TRBJ1-4, with 7 bases fitting TRBD1. CDR1 is SGHAT, CDR2 FQNNGV, per germline. V was pared by 7 bases and J by 1 base, with 12 bases of the junction left unmatched. The CDR3 runs to 17 residues. CDR3 sequence (DNA): TGTGCCAGCAAGAAACTCAGGGGGAGTGGAACTAATGAAAAACTGTTTTTT. Translating it yields CASKKLRGSGTNEKLFF.

This clone occurred a few times. The rearrangement uses TRBV15 and TRBJ2-1, with 12 positions matching TRBD2. CDR1 is LNHNV, CDR2 YYDKDF, per germline (reference sequence). V shed 2 bases and J 0 bases; nucleotides not matched to a gene: 2. The CDR3 consists of 17 residues. The CDR3 sequence is CATSRLAGGASYNEQFF. CDR3 DNA sequence: TGTGCCACCAGCAGACTAGCGGGGGGGGCCTCCTACAATGAGCAGTTCTTC.

The rearrangement joins TRBV7-8 to TRBJ1-2; maybe TRBD1 (5 bases). This CDR3 is built from 16 residues. Trimming shortened V by 1 base and J by 2 bases, and 14 bases separated the two germline ends. Germline V gene lookup returns CDR1 SGHVS and CDR2 FQNEAQ. This chain's CDR3 is CASSLGGGGANYGYTF. The CDR3 coding sequence is TGTGCCAGCAGCTTAGGAGGAGGAGGGGCCAACTATGGCTACACCTTC.

The V and J genes are TRBV24-1 and TRBJ2-7; D is undetermined. Germline CDR1 and CDR2: KGHDR and SFDVKD. V lost 1 base, J lost 3 bases, and 6 bases lay in between. This CDR3 is 13 amino acids long. This CDR3 reads CATSDLNSYEQYF. In DNA, the CDR3 is TGTGCCACCAGTGATTTAAACAGCTACGAGCAGTACTTC.

This clone has only one observation. The CDR3 DNA sequence: TGTGCCAGCAGTTACTCAGCGGGGGGCTACAATGAGCAGTTCTTC. This translates into CASSYSAGGYNEQFF. The rearrangement uses TRBV6-5 and TRBJ2-1, with TRBD2 matching 9 bases. V shed 0 bases and J 3 bases; nucleotides not matched to a gene: 0. Germline CDR1 MNHEY, CDR2 SVGAGI. The CDR3 is 15 amino acids.

The chain carries TRBV5-6 and TRBJ2-1; 7 bases align to TRBD2. Unmatched junction bases numbered 12, after V lost 1 base and J lost 2 bases. Germline CDR1 reads SGHDT; CDR2 reads YYEEEE. The CDR3 is 18 amino acids. CDR3 in amino acids: CASSLSRLAARTYNEQFF. DNA of the CDR3: TGTGCCAGCAGCTTGAGCCGCCTAGCGGCCCGTACCTACAATGAGCAGTTCTTC. Full variable domain (outside the CDR3, taken from reference TRBV5-6 and TRBJ2-1): DAGVTQSPTHLIKTRGQQVTLRCSPKSGHDTVSWYQQALGQGPQFIFQYYEEEERQRGNFPDRFSGHQFPNYSSELNVNALLLGDSALYLCASSLSRLAARTYNEQFFGPGTRLTVL.

The rearrangement joins TRBV3-1 (or the pseudogene TRBV3-2) to TRBJ2-2, with a weak D call TRBD2 (6 bases). The CDR3 has 15 residues. Germline-derived CDR1 and CDR2 are LGHDT and YNNKEL (reference sequence). Deletions cut 4 bases from V and 5 bases from J, with 14 bases between. The CDR3 coding sequence is TGTGCCAGCAGCCCCTTCGGGGCGGGAACCGGGGAGCTGTTTTTT. It codes for CASSPFGAGTGELFF.

The rearrangement joins TRBV5-1 to TRBJ1-1; D is unclear. V lost 3 bases, J lost 1 base, and 19 bases lay in between. The CDR3 is 17 residues long. Per germline, CDR1 SGHRS and CDR2 YFSETQ. CDR3 nucleotide sequence: TGCGCCAGCAGCTCCTTTCATTACCCTCAAGCGAACACTGAAGCTTTCTTT. Translating gives CASSSFHYPQANTEAFF.

The chain joins TRBV27 to TRBJ2-3; D is uncertain. Trimming stripped 6 bases from V and 1 base from J, with 8 bases between. The CDR3 spans 13 residues. The germline V gene has CDR1 MNHEY and CDR2 SMNVEV (reference sequence). CDR3 nucleotides: TGTGCCAGCAGCGGTATTGGCACAGATACGCAGTATTTT. As protein: CASSGIGTDTQYF.

The rearrangement uses TRBV5-1 and TRBJ1-1; 12 bases fit TRBD1. The CDR3 has 16 residues. Trimming took 0 bases from V and 5 from J; bases not matched to a gene: 5. Germline V gene lookup returns CDR1 SGHRS and CDR2 YFSETQ. The CDR3 DNA reads TGCGCCAGCAGCTTGGTAGGGACAGGGGGCAAGACTGAAGCTTTCTTT. This translates into CASSLVGTGGKTEAFF.

A remark on this clone: An end of the junction differs from the germline gene, which may be a read error. The chain has TRBV9 and TRBJ2-7; TRBD2 aligns across 7 bases. Looked up from germline, CDR1 is SGDLS and CDR2 is YYNGEE. This CDR3 region has 11 residues. The CDR3 sequence is CLWGGTYEQYF. The CDR3 bases are TGCCTTTGGGGGGGAACCTACGAGCAGTACTTC.

The chain joins TRBV7-2 to TRBJ2-4; D call uncertain. CDR3 length: 13 residues. The germline CDR1 and CDR2 sequences are SGHTA and FQGNSA. The V end lost 1 base, the J end lost 7 bases, and 8 bases lay between the germline ends. The chain's CDR3 is CASSLGVRNIQYF. The CDR3 DNA reads as TGTGCCAGCAGCTTAGGTGTGCGGAACATTCAGTACTTC.

This clone was observed a few times. The J gene is TRBJ1-3, the V gene TRBV2; D is undetermined. V was pared by 6 bases and J by 4 bases, with 16 bases between. Germline V gene lookup returns CDR1 SNHLY and CDR2 FYNNEI. CDR3 length equals 15 residues. The CDR3 loop is CASRRRRGGGNTIYF. For the CDR3, the DNA is TGTGCCAGCAGGAGGCGGAGAGGAGGCGGAAACACCATATATTTT.

The chain recombines TRBV4-1 with TRBJ1-2; D is uncertain. CDR1 and CDR2 (germline): MGHRA, YSYEKL. V was cut by 4 bases and J by 1 base, with 10 bases left in between. This CDR3 has 14 residues. The CDR3 sequence is CASSRPRVNYGYTF. The CDR3 DNA reads as TGCGCCAGCAGCCGGCCGAGGGTTAACTATGGCTACACCTTC.

The chain is built from TRBV2 and TRBJ2-6; the match to TRBD1 covers 7 bases. The CDR3 contains 16 residues. Trimming removed 8 bases from V and 2 bases from J; junction bases left unmatched: 9. Germline CDR1 and CDR2: SNHLY and FYNNEI. In nucleotides, the CDR3 is TGTGCCAGCTGCGAAGCAGGGGGAGCTGGGGCCAACGTCCTGACTTTC. It specifies CASCEAGGAGANVLTF.

The rearrangement uses TRBV5-1 and TRBJ2-7, with 10 nucleotides matching TRBD1. After removal of 5 bases from V and 1 base from J, the junction contained 6 bases not matched to a gene. The germline gives CDR1 SGHRS, CDR2 YFSETQ. This CDR3 is 15 amino acids long. The CDR3 sequence: CASRLGQGPSYEQYF. CDR3 nucleotide sequence: TGCGCCAGCAGACTGGGACAGGGGCCTTCCTACGAGCAGTACTTC.

This clone has just one count. This chain connects TRBV30 to TRBJ2-2; TRBD1 aligns across 10 bases. V lost 3 bases, J lost 7 bases, and 8 bases stayed unmatched. This CDR3 has 15 amino acids. Per germline, CDR1 GTSNPN and CDR2 SVGIG (reference sequence). Here the CDR3 DNA reads TGTGCCTGGAGGATACAAGGGACAGGGGTCGGGGAGCTGTTTTTT. Amino acids: CAWRIQGTGVGELFF.

The V and J genes are TRBV30 and TRBJ1-3, with 9 bases that match TRBD1. CDR1 GTSNPN and CDR2 SVGIG come from the germline V gene (reference sequence). The trim removed 4 bases at V and 4 bases at J, leaving 8 bases unmatched. The CDR3 consists of 15 residues. The CDR3 DNA is TGTGCCTGGAAAAAACAGGGGGCGTTCGGAAACACCATATATTTT. Translating it yields CAWKKQGAFGNTIYF.

This rearrangement joins TRBV7-8 to TRBJ2-3; TRBD1 matches 9 bases. CDR1 is SGHVS and CDR2 is FQNEAQ in the germline V gene. CDR3 length: 15 residues. V lost 5 bases, J lost 6 bases, and 9 bases stayed unmatched. The CDR3 region has the DNA TGTGCCAGCAGCGAACCGGGACAGGGTTCTGATACGCAGTATTTT. It encodes CASSEPGQGSDTQYF.

V gene TRBV2 combines with J gene TRBJ1-2; D call uncertain. This CDR3 is 18 amino acids long. CDR1 is SNHLY and CDR2 is FYNNEI in the germline V gene. Between the trimmed V and J ends, which lost 4 bases and 6 bases, there was a span of 27 bases. The CDR3 region is CASSGERGQNRFQNGYTF. The CDR3 DNA reads as TGTGCCAGCAGTGGAGAAAGAGGGCAGAATCGTTTCCAGAATGGCTACACCTTC.

The chain carries TRBV5-1 and TRBJ1-2; D remains unclear. Deletions cut 1 base from V and 6 bases from J, with 10 bases between. The germline CDR1 and CDR2 sequences are SGHRS and YFSETQ. The CDR3 sequence is 13 residues long. DNA of the CDR3: TGCGCCAGCAGCTTGTCGGTGGCGGATGGCTACACCTTC. Translated: CASSLSVADGYTF.

J is TRBJ1-6 and V is TRBV9, with D uncertain. The CDR3 is made up of 15 amino acids. Deletions cut 0 bases from V and 6 bases from J, with 10 bases between. Germline V lookup: CDR1 SGDLS, CDR2 YYNGEE. CDR3 in amino acids: CASSVAPGFNSPLHF. The CDR3 bases are TGTGCCAGCAGCGTAGCACCAGGTTTTAATTCACCCCTCCACTTT.

J is TRBJ2-7 and V is TRBV14; TRBD1 is a possible D gene (5 bases). The length of the CDR3 is 12 residues. Germline V gene lookup returns CDR1 SGHDN and CDR2 FVKESK. V was cut by 7 bases and J by 4 bases, with 11 bases left in between. CDR3 region: CASTGQRYEQYF. The DNA for the CDR3 is TGTGCCAGCACAGGACAAAGGTACGAGCAGTACTTC. Supplemented by reference TRBV14 and TRBJ2-7, the full variable domain reads EAGVTQFPSHSVIEKGQTVTLRCDPISGHDNLYWYRRVMGKEIKFLLHFVKESKQDESGMPNNRFLAERTGGTYSTLKVQPAELEDSGVYFCASTGQRYEQYFGPGTRLTVT.